One sample yielded the 32 T cell receptor beta chains listed below, sequenced in a study of Graves' ophthalmopathy and Graves' hyperthyroidism. TCR beta CDR3 amplification used RNA transcripts. RT-PCR in the first round used HTBI primers; a second-round multiplex PCR followed. TCRdb itself ran the multiplex PCR reads through MiXCR, one entry per CDR3 protein. The table shows about 220,000 distinct CDR3 sequences, with 20% to 25% occurring only once. The sequenced material came from peripheral blood. The receptors stem from a woman in her 50s with Graves' ophthalmopathy.

The chain combines TRBV6-2 or TRBV6-3 with TRBJ1-1, with D unclear. The CDR3 is 16 residues long. Trimming took 4 bases from V and 3 from J, leaving 18 bases between them. Per germline, CDR1 MNHEY and CDR2 SVGEGT. The CDR3 loop is CASSSTLLAEYTEAFF. CDR3 coding DNA: TGTGCCAGCAGTTCGACCTTGTTAGCCGAGTACACTGAAGCTTTCTTT.

At least ten counts were recorded for this clonotype. The chain carries TRBV7-9 and TRBJ2-7; a weak D match, TRBD2 (6 bases). The CDR3 is 14 residues long. V lost 5 bases and J lost 4, with 15 bases in between. Germline V gene data show CDR1 as SEHNR and CDR2 as FQNEAQ (reference sequence). The DNA of the CDR3 is TGTGCCAGCAGCGCAGCGGGCTCCGGGTACGAGCAGTACTTC. Its protein product is CASSAAGSGYEQYF.

This clonotype was counted at least ten times. V is TRBV6-5 and J is TRBJ1-1, with 7 nucleotides matching TRBD1. The CDR3 has 13 residues. V lost 6 bases, J lost 1 base, and 2 bases stayed unmatched. Germline values: CDR1 MNHEY, CDR2 SVGAGI. CDR3 in DNA: TGTGCCAGCAGCAACAGGGGGAACACTGAAGCTTTCTTT. Its protein product is CASSNRGNTEAFF.

Turning to this clonotype: Its ends do not fully match the called genes, so a read error is possible. The chain combines TRBV15 with TRBJ2-7, with 10 bases identical to TRBD2. From germline, CDR1 is LNHNV and CDR2 YYDKDF (reference sequence). The CDR3 has 17 amino acids. The CDR3 nucleotides are TGTGCCACCAGCGGAGAAGGTAGCGGGAGGTCTCGCTACGAGCAGTACTTC. Amino acids: CATSGEGSGRSRYEQYF.

The rearrangement joins TRBV12-3 or TRBV12-4 to TRBJ1-2; possibly TRBD1 for D (5 bases). CDR3 size: 13 residues. V dropped 3 bases and J dropped 4 bases, with 9 bases sitting between them. Here the CDR3 DNA reads TGTGCCAGCAGTTTTCAGGGAGTCTATGGCTACACCTTC. This codes for CASSFQGVYGYTF.

At least ten counts were recorded for this clonotype. V is TRBV5-1 and J is TRBJ2-5, with TRBD2 matching over 7 bases. Germline loops: CDR1 SGHRS, CDR2 YFSETQ. CDR3 length: 14 residues. The J segment lost 3 bases and the V segment lost 6 bases, leaving 8 bases of the junction unmatched. DNA of the CDR3: TGCGCCAGCACCTCTAGCGGAAGAAAAGAGACCCAGTACTTC. It codes for CASTSSGRKETQYF.

This clonotype was picked up a small number of times. V is TRBV12-3 or TRBV12-4 and J is TRBJ1-5; 10 nucleotides align to TRBD1. The J segment lost 10 bases and the V segment lost 2 bases, leaving 8 bases of the junction unmatched. The CDR3 loop spans 15 amino acids. Written as DNA, the CDR3 is TGTGCCAGCAGTTTAACGACAGGGGGCCGAAATCCCCAGCATTTT. It is translated as CASSLTTGGRNPQHF.

Turning to this clonotype: Possible read error: a much larger clone is one base away. This chain links TRBV12-3 or TRBV12-4 with TRBJ2-6, with D possibly being TRBD2 (6 bases). CDR3 size: 17 residues. V dropped 8 bases and J dropped 6 bases, with 23 bases sitting between them. The CDR3 here is CASSNGGRARVANVLTF. In nucleotides, the CDR3 is TGTGCCAGCTCGAACGGGGGTAGGGCGAGGGTGGCCAACGTCCTGACTTTC.

This clonotype came up many times. V gene TRBV30 combines with J gene TRBJ2-7; D ambiguous. Germline-derived CDR1 and CDR2 are GTSNPN and SVGIG (reference sequence). V lost 0 bases and J lost 0, with 9 bases in between. The CDR3 totals 14 residues. In DNA form, the CDR3 reads TGTGCCTGGAGTGTAGGCGAGAGCTCCTACGAGCAGTACTTC. Residues: CAWSVGESSYEQYF.

The chain links TRBV6-1 to TRBJ1-1, with D possibly matching TRBD1 (6 bases). Trimming shortened V by 2 bases and J by 4 bases, and 14 bases separated the two germline ends. Germline V gene sequence: CDR1 MNHNS, CDR2 SASEGT. The CDR3 runs 15 residues. The CDR3 DNA reads as TGTGCCAGCAGTGAACAAGGGGGTTTTGGCACTGAAGCTTTCTTT. This translates into CASSEQGGFGTEAFF.

The chain combines TRBV12-3 or TRBV12-4 with TRBJ2-5; maybe TRBD1 (5 bases). Trimming took 7 bases from V and 3 from J, leaving 12 bases between them. The CDR3 is 13 amino acids. The CDR3 reads CASTQGFEETQYF. CDR3 bases: TGTGCCAGCACCCAGGGATTCGAAGAGACCCAGTACTTC.

This clonotype was recorded many times. This CDR3 reads CASTKRELEETQYF. The CDR3 DNA reads as TGTGCCAGCACTAAGAGAGAGTTGGAAGAGACCCAGTACTTC. The chain couples TRBV28 to TRBJ2-5; D not resolved. Germline V CDR1 and CDR2: MDHEN, SYDVKM. The CDR3 covers 14 residues. V lost 7 bases and J lost 3, with 15 bases in between.

Many counts were recorded for this clonotype. V usage is TRBV6-5 and J usage is TRBJ1-5; maybe TRBD1 (5 bases). CDR1 and CDR2 from the germline V gene are MNHEY and SVGAGI. The V end lost 6 bases, the J end lost 9 bases, and 9 bases lay between the germline ends. CDR3 length equals 11 residues. CDR3 amino acids: CASSLRGPQHF. The CDR3 DNA follows: TGTGCCAGCAGCCTTAGGGGGCCCCAGCATTTT.

This clonotype was seen repeatedly, ten times or more. This chain links TRBV11-1 with TRBJ1-6, with D possibly TRBD1 on 6 matching bases. Germline CDR1 SGHAT, CDR2 FQDESV (reference sequence). This CDR3 spans 14 amino acids. Trimming removed 5 bases from V and 10 bases from J, with 15 bases in between. CDR3 bases: TGTGCCAGCAGCCCTTCAGGGGTGACGTCACCCCTCCACTTT. Protein: CASSPSGVTSPLHF.

This clonotype was observed many times. The gene calls are TRBV5-1 and TRBJ2-7; perhaps TRBD2 as D (6 bases). This CDR3 is 12 amino acids long. V lost 2 bases and J lost 6, with 9 bases in between. Germline CDR1 reads SGHRS; CDR2 reads YFSETQ. CDR3 nucleotides: TGCGCCAGCAGCTTCGGAGGGGCCGAGCAGTACTTC. This encodes CASSFGGAEQYF.

This clonotype was seen many times. This CDR3 reads CAVGGLLEQYF. CDR3 nucleotides: TGTGCCGTCGGAGGGCTCCTGGAGCAGTACTTC. This sequence joins TRBV11-2 and TRBJ2-7, with D possibly being TRBD2 (6 bases). This CDR3 has 11 amino acids. V lost 11 bases to trimming and J lost 7 bases, with 15 bases between them. Germline lookup yields CDR1 SGHAT and CDR2 FQNNGV.

The sample holds many counts of this clonotype. This chain connects TRBV7-6 to TRBJ1-1; the D gene is possibly TRBD1 (6 bases). Between the trimmed V and J ends, which lost 5 bases and 10 bases, there was a span of 20 bases. In germline, CDR1 is SGHVS, CDR2 FNYEAQ. This CDR3 region has 14 residues. Here the CDR3 DNA reads TGTGCCAGCAGCAACCACTTCTCAGGGGAGGGAGCTTTCTTT. Residues: CASSNHFSGEGAFF.

This clonotype came up many times. This chain connects TRBV6-1 to TRBJ1-1; TRBD1 might be the D (5 bases). Trimming shortened V by 0 bases and J by 0 bases, and 11 bases separated the two germline ends. This CDR3 region has 16 residues. CDR1 MNHNS and CDR2 SASEGT come from the germline V gene. CDR3 bases: TGTGCCAGCAGTGAAGCAAGGGGCTGGATGAACACTGAAGCTTTCTTT. It encodes CASSEARGWMNTEAFF.

This clonotype appeared many times. The J gene is TRBJ1-2, the V gene TRBV28; no firm D call. In germline, CDR1 is MDHEN, CDR2 SYDVKM. This CDR3 region has 13 residues. V lost 7 bases and J lost 1, with 10 bases in between. In DNA form, the CDR3 reads TGTGCCAGCACCCAGCGGGGTAACTATGGCTACACCTTC. This codes for CASTQRGNYGYTF.

This clonotype was seen ten or more times. The chain employs TRBV7-2 and TRBJ2-7; unclear D gene. Trimming stripped 4 bases from V and 7 bases from J, with 11 bases between. Per the germline V gene, CDR1 is SGHTA and CDR2 is FQGNSA. The CDR3 runs to 12 residues. The CDR3 DNA is TGTGCCAGCAGCTCGGACGGTGGGGAGCAGTACTTC. Translated, it gives CASSSDGGEQYF.

The table lists this clonotype with many counts. This rearrangement joins TRBV20-1 to TRBJ1-6; D unclear. This CDR3 spans 11 amino acids. The V gene's germline CDR1 is DFQATT and CDR2 SNEGSKA (reference sequence). The V and J ends lost 6 bases and 7 bases respectively, with 7 bases between them. The DNA of the CDR3 is TGCAGTGCAGCCCCCAATTCACCCCTCCACTTT. It specifies CSAAPNSPLHF.

This clonotype was counted ten times or more. The chain is built from TRBV7-2 and TRBJ2-5; 7 bases align to TRBD2. The CDR3 is made up of 15 amino acids. Germline CDR1 reads SGHTA; CDR2 reads FQGNSA. Trimming removed 1 base from V and 7 bases from J; junction bases left unmatched: 9. The CDR3 coding sequence is TGTGCCAGCAGCTTAGATGCCGGGGGGTCTGGGACCCAGTACTTC. It encodes CASSLDAGGSGTQYF.

The sample holds many counts of this clonotype. DNA of the CDR3: TGTGCCAGTAGCCCCAGCGCGTTGGAGACCCAGTACTTC. Translated, it gives CASSPSALETQYF. This rearrangement joins TRBV19 to TRBJ2-5, with D unresolved. With 6 bases removed from V and 5 bases from J, the gap between germline ends came to 13 bases. The CDR3 is 13 amino acids. Germline V lookup: CDR1 LNHDA, CDR2 SQIVND (reference sequence). The variable domain in full, with the rest retrieved from reference TRBV19 and TRBJ2-5, is DGGITQSPKYLFRKEGQNVTLSCEQNLNHDAMYWYRQDPGQGLRLIYYSQIVNDFQKGDIAEGYSVSREKKESFPLTVTSAQKNPTAFYLCASSPSALETQYFGPGTRLLVL.

At least ten counts were recorded for this clonotype. The V call is TRBV15, the J call TRBJ1-1, with D possibly being TRBD1 (5 bases). The CDR3 runs 14 residues. Germline V lookup: CDR1 LNHNV, CDR2 YYDKDF (reference sequence). V lost 0 bases and J 7 bases, leaving 12 bases between the germline ends. CDR3 nucleotides: TGTGCCACCAGCAGAGATAGGACATTGGGTGAAGCTTTCTTT. Translated: CATSRDRTLGEAFF.

This CDR3 is CASNRRGLGTEAFF. CDR3 coding DNA: TGTGCCAGTAATAGGAGGGGGCTTGGGACTGAAGCTTTCTTT. The chain couples TRBV19 to TRBJ1-1, with 7 bases fitting TRBD1. Germline CDR1 and CDR2: LNHDA and SQIVND (reference sequence). Trimming removed 7 bases from V and 5 bases from J; junction bases left unmatched: 10. This CDR3 has 14 residues.

This clonotype has only a few counts. This chain joins TRBV6-5 and TRBJ2-4; no clear D gene. Deletions cut 2 bases from V and 1 base from J, with 9 bases between. The CDR3 spans 15 residues. The germline gives CDR1 MNHEY, CDR2 SVGAGI. The CDR3 DNA follows: TGTGCCAGCAGTTACGACCTTCGGGCCAAAAACATTCAGTACTTC. Translation: CASSYDLRAKNIQYF.

This clonotype showed up many times. The gene calls are TRBV7-3 and TRBJ2-5; unclear D gene. CDR1 is SGHTA and CDR2 is FQGTGA in the germline V gene. The V end lost 3 bases, the J end lost 4 bases, and 6 bases lay between the germline ends. There are 12 residues in the CDR3. In DNA form, the CDR3 reads TGTGCCAGCAGCTTTAATGGAGAGACCCAGTACTTC. As protein: CASSFNGETQYF. The entire variable domain, with the rest obtained from reference TRBV7-3 and TRBJ2-5, is as follows: GAGVSQTPSNKVTEKGKYVELRCDPISGHTALYWYRQSLGQGPEFLIYFQGTGAADDSGLPNDRFFAVRPEGSVSTLKIQRTERGDSAVYLCASSFNGETQYFGPGTRLLVL.

This clonotype was observed at least ten times. The chain carries TRBV11-2 and TRBJ1-6; TRBD1 agrees at 7 bases. From germline, CDR1 is SGHAT and CDR2 FQNNGV. Trimming at V came to 2 bases and at J to 8 bases, leaving 9 bases not matched to a gene. This CDR3 has 16 residues. CDR3 nucleotide sequence: TGTGCCAGCAGCTTACGGTCCCGACAGGGAGATTCACCCCTCCACTTT. This sequence encodes CASSLRSRQGDSPLHF.

This clonotype was counted many times. V usage is TRBV19 and J usage is TRBJ2-7; D is perhaps TRBD1 or TRBD2 (5 bases each). CDR1 and CDR2 (germline): LNHDA, SQIVND (reference sequence). Between the trimmed V and J ends, which lost 5 bases and 1 base, there was a span of 9 bases. The CDR3 extends over 13 amino acids. The CDR3 sequence: CASSAWGSYEQYF. In DNA, the CDR3 is TGTGCCAGTAGTGCCTGGGGGTCCTACGAGCAGTACTTC.

This clonotype appeared a few times. V is TRBV6-1 and J is TRBJ2-2; TRBD2 matches at 8 bases. V shed 6 bases and J 5 bases; nucleotides not matched to a gene: 2. This CDR3 comprises 13 residues. From germline, CDR1 is MNHNS and CDR2 SASEGT. The CDR3 nucleotides are TGTGCCAGCAGGCCTAGCGGGACCGGGGAGCTGTTTTTT. The encoded protein is CASRPSGTGELFF.

This clonotype was seen ten or more times. This sequence joins TRBV7-8 and TRBJ2-7, with D unclear. The CDR3 totals 14 residues. Per the germline V gene, CDR1 is SGHVS and CDR2 is FQNEAQ. With 1 base removed from V and 2 bases from J, the gap between germline ends came to 9 bases. CDR3 sequence: CASSLGGTTYEQYF. The CDR3 DNA sequence: TGTGCCAGCAGCTTAGGGGGAACGACCTACGAGCAGTACTTC.

This clonotype was observed at least ten times. This chain joins TRBV12-3 or TRBV12-4 and TRBJ1-1; perhaps TRBD1 as D (5 bases). This CDR3 region has 13 residues. V lost 5 bases and J 11 bases, leaving 18 bases between the germline ends. CDR3 protein: CASSTASPRGAFF. The CDR3 nucleotides are TGTGCCAGCAGTACGGCCAGCCCACGGGGCGCTTTCTTT.